The 6 T cell receptor beta chains given below trace back to one sample, sequenced in a study of glioma-infiltrating T cells (dated by TCRdb to about 2016). TCRdb shows the sequencer as Illumina MiSeq. The iRepertoire nested amplicon-rescue multiplex PCR (arm-PCR) platform was used to amplify TCR alpha and beta CDR3 regions from RNA. TCRdb reprocessed the public reads (quality trimming at Q25 with fastp, clone calling with MiXCR) and kept in-frame beta chains. Merged by CDR3 protein, the rows form single entries marked with the most common genes and DNA. Present in this sample are roughly 190,000 distinct CDR3 sequences, 30% to 40% of which were seen just once. Around 20% of the sample lies in the top ten. Specimen: glioma tissue, nonneoplastic brain tissue, or PBMCs (not recorded which). The source of these receptors is a human donor with low-grade glioma or glioblastoma, undergoing nonglioma brain surgery, or in good health (not recorded which).

The chain uses TRBV10-3 and TRBJ2-7; possible D gene TRBD1, 5 bases. This CDR3 has 14 residues. The V end was cut by 0 bases, the J end by 9 bases, with 15 bases between. Germline V CDR1 and CDR2: ENHRY, SYGVKD. CDR3 sequence reads: CAISESTVRSGQYF. The CDR3 coding sequence is TGTGCCATCAGTGAGTCGACAGTCCGTTCGGGGCAGTACTTC.

Details on this clonotype: This sequence may be a read error, since a much larger clone differs from it by one base. The rearrangement joins TRBV19 to TRBJ2-3, with a possible D match to TRBD2 (6 bases). There are 16 residues in the CDR3. Trimming cost V 5 bases and J 2 bases, with 17 bases left between them. CDR1 and CDR2 from the germline V gene are LNHDA and SQIVND (reference sequence). The CDR3, as DNA: TGTGCCAGTAGTCCACACGGGACTTTTGACACAGATACGCAGTATTTT. It is translated as CASSPHGTFDTDTQYF.

J is TRBJ2-7 and V is TRBV19; possibly TRBD2 for D (6 bases). Trimming took 4 bases from V and 7 from J, leaving 11 bases between them. The V gene's germline CDR1 is LNHDA and CDR2 SQIVND (reference sequence). The CDR3 is 12 residues long. The CDR3 reads CASSRTNAEQYF. CDR3 nucleotides: TGTGCCAGTAGTAGGACTAATGCGGAGCAGTACTTC. Full variable domain (rest looked up from reference TRBV19 and TRBJ2-7): DGGITQSPKYLFRKEGQNVTLSCEQNLNHDAMYWYRQDPGQGLRLIYYSQIVNDFQKGDIAEGYSVSREKKESFPLTVTSAQKNPTAFYLCASSRTNAEQYFGPGTRLTVT.

A word on this clonotype: An end of the junction does not agree with germline; a read error may underlie this. This sequence joins TRBV28 and TRBJ2-1; D call uncertain. Germline V gene data show CDR1 as MDHEN and CDR2 as SYDVKM. The CDR3 contains 14 residues. CDR3 region: CASSVSSPYNEQSF. The CDR3 coding sequence is TGTGCCAGCAGTGTCAGCTCCCCCTACAATGAGCAGTCCTTC.

This clonotype has at least ten counts. The V gene is TRBV6-1, the J gene TRBJ1-1, with D unclear. Germline loops: CDR1 MNHNS, CDR2 SASEGT. Trimming removed 2 bases from V and 6 bases from J, with 10 bases in between. The CDR3 length is 13 residues. The CDR3 DNA sequence: TGTGCCAGCAGTGAACGGCAGTTCGCTGAAGCTTTCTTT. It translates to CASSERQFAEAFF.

With regard to this clonotype: This may come from a read error, since a much larger clone is one base off. The V gene is TRBV11-1, the J gene TRBJ2-3; the D is unclear. This CDR3 has 15 residues. CDR1 and CDR2 from the germline V gene are SGHAT and FQDESV (reference sequence). The CDR3 reads CASRSTSVSTDKQYF. The CDR3 coding sequence is TGTGCCAGCAGAAGTACCAGCGTTAGCACAGATAAGCAGTATTTT.